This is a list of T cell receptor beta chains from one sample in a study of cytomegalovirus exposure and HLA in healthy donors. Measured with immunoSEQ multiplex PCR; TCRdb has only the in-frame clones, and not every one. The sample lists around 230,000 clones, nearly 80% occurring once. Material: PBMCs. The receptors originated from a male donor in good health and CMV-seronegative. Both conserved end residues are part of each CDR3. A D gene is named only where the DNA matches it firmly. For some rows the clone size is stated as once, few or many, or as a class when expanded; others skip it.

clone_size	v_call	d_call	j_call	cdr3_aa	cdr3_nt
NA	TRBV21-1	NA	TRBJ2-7	CASSYYEQYF	TGTGCCAGCAGCTACTACGAGCAGTACTTC
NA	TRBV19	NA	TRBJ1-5	CASRTYSNQPQHF	TGTGCCAGTAGAACATATAGCAATCAGCCCCAGCATTTT
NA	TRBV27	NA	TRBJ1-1	CASRRRNTEAFF	TGTGCCAGCAGGCGGAGGAACACTGAAGCTTTCTTT
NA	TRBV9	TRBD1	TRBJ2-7	CASSLRDRGSYEQYF	TGTGCCAGCAGTCTCCGGGACAGGGGCTCCTACGAGCAGTACTTC
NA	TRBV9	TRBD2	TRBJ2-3	CASSVNPGLAGRTDTQYF	TGTGCCAGCAGCGTAAACCCGGGACTAGCGGGACGCACAGATACGCAGTATTTT
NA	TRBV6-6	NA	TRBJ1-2	CASSKDSAYGYTF	TGTGCCAGCAGCAAGGACAGTGCGTATGGCTACACCTTC
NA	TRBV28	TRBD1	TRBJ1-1	CASSPTGVNTEAFF	TGTGCCAGCAGTCCTACAGGGGTGAACACTGAAGCTTTCTTT
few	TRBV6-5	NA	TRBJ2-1	CASSGGGNEQFF	TGTGCCAGCAGTGGAGGAGGCAATGAGCAGTTCTTC
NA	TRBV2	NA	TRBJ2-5	CATSGGETQYF	TGTGCCACCAGCGGAGGGGAGACCCAGTACTTC
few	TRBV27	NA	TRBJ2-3	CASSLGGSPARQYF	TGTGCCAGCAGTTTGGGTGGGAGCCCCGCTCGGCAGTATTTT